The T cell receptor (beta chain) described here comes from a study of shared clonotypes between healthy human individuals. Findings and caveats of the study: Investigators collected only blood, and repertoires in tissues likely differ.

Sorted-subset replicate PCR reactions contained roughly 200 ng DNA, corresponding to tens of thousands of T cell genomes. Using immunoSEQ multiplex PCR, the repertoire was profiled, and TCRdb retains in-frame clones only, with some absent. The table includes more than 1,200,000 clones, 98% to 99% detected once. V lost 7 bases, J lost 4 bases, and 10 bases lay in between. The CDR3 is 12 amino acids. CDR1 and CDR2 (germline): LNHDA, SQIVND (reference sequence). As concerns this clone: Its antigen is currently unknown.

Sequenced sample: naive CD4+ T cells sorted from blood. Subset specified: CD45RA+ positively selected. This clonotype originated in a man younger than 45 in good health. V gene TRBV19 combines with J gene TRBJ1-2; D call uncertain. The CDR3 nucleotides read TGTGCCAGTAACCGGGAGCGCTATGGCTACACCTTC. This translates into CASNRERYGYTF.